This T cell receptor beta chain was identified in a study of control samples from healthy donors and cancer patients. Clones were read by immunoSEQ multiplex PCR, and TCRdb kept only the in-frame ones, dropping some. This table holds approximately 69,000 clones, roughly nine tenths found once. The CDR3 is made up of 15 amino acids. Trimming at V came to 8 bases and at J to 2 bases, leaving 11 bases not matched to a gene. Germline V gives CDR1 LGHDT, CDR2 YNNKEL (reference sequence). A single count supports this clone. V usage is TRBV3-1 (or the pseudogene TRBV3-2) and J usage is TRBJ1-1, with 7 positions matching TRBD1. Material for sequencing was PBMCs. The sequence was collected from a man between 60 and 70 years old with colorectal cancer. The CDR3 DNA reads TGTGCCAGCCTACCAAACAGGGGCATAAACACTGAAGCTTTCTTT. Residues: CASLPNRGINTEAFF.